This record looks at one TCR beta chain sequence and its context. Germline V CDR1 and CDR2: ENHRY, SYGVKD. The CDR3 totals 15 residues. The junction had 6 bases not matched to a gene; V was cut back by 6 bases and J by 1 base. The data belong to a study of blood T cell repertoires in COVID-19. About the research overall: T cells, B-cell-depleted T cells, or PBMCs supplied cDNA or gDNA.

Some clones are missing from TCRdb's copy, which holds only in-frame ones; the method was immunoSEQ multiplex PCR. The table includes 100,000 or so clones, approximately 81% detected once. Source material: peripheral blood. This TCR derives from a man aged 80 or over with acute or convalescent COVID-19. The genes are TRBV10-3 and TRBJ2-1; 7 bases map to TRBD2. CDR3 sequence reads: CAIRPASGSYNEQFF. The DNA of the CDR3 is TGTGCCATCAGGCCTGCTAGCGGTTCCTACAATGAGCAGTTCTTC.